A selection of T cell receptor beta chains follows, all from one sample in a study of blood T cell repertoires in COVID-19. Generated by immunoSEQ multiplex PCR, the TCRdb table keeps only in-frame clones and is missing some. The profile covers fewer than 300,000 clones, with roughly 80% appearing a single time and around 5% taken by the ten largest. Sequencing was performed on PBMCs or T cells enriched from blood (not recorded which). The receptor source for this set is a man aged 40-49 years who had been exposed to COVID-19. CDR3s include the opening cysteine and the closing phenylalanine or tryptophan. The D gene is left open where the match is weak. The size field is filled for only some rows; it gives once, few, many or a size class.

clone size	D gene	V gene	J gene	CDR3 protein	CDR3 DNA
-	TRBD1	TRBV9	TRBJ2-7	CASSVASGQGYEQYF	TGTGCCAGCAGCGTAGCTTCGGGACAGGGTTATGAGCAGTACTTC
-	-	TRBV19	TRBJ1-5	CASSTPDTSLIGQPQHF	TGTGCCAGTAGTACCCCTGACACCTCCTTGATCGGTCAGCCCCAGCATTTT
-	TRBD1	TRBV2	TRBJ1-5	CASRETGGNQPQHF	TGTGCCAGCAGGGAGACAGGGGGCAATCAGCCCCAGCATTTT
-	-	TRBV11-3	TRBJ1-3	CASSSGNTIYF	TGTGCCAGCAGCTCAGGGAACACCATATATTTT
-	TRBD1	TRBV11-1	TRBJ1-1	CASSLAGGRTEAFF	TGTGCCAGCAGCCTCGCAGGGGGCCGGACTGAAGCTTTCTTT
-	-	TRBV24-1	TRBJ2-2	CATSRLGGELFF	TGTGCCACCTCCAGGTTAGGCGGGGAGCTGTTTTTT
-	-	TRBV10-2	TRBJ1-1	CASQTPNTEAFF	TGCGCCAGTCAGACACCGAACACTGAAGCTTTCTTT
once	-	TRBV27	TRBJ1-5	CASSPWTEGPQHF	TGTGCCAGCAGTCCATGGACCGAGGGGCCCCAGCATTTT
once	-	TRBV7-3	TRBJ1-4	CASSTRENEKLFF	TGTGCCAGCAGTACACGGGAAAATGAAAAACTGTTTTTT
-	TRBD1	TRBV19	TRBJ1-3	CASSRGRDSSGNTIYF	TGTGCCAGTAGTAGAGGCCGGGACAGCTCTGGAAACACCATATATTTT
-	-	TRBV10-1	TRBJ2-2	CASSSQGTGELFF	TGCGCCAGCAGTTCTCAGGGCACCGGGGAGCTGTTTTTT
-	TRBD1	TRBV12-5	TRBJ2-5	CASGLAGGETQYF	TGTGCTAGTGGTTTGGCAGGGGGAGAGACCCAGTACTTC
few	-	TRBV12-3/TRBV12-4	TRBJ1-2	CASSQGNGYTF	TGTGCCAGCAGCCAGGGAAATGGCTACACCTTC
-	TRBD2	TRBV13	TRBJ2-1	CASSSRASGSQFF	TGTGCCAGCAGCTCCCGGGCTAGCGGGAGTCAGTTCTTC
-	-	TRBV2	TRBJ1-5	CASSDELILNQPQHF	TGTGCCAGCAGTGATGAACTGATTCTCAATCAGCCCCAGCATTTT
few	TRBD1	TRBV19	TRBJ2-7	CASSIPGQGVYEQYF	TGTGCCAGTAGTATACCGGGACAGGGTGTATACGAGCAGTACTTC
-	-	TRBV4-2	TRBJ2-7	CASSQDFYEQYF	TGTGCCAGCAGCCAAGACTTCTACGAGCAGTACTTC
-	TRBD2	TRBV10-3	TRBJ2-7	CAISPGTNSYEQYF	TGTGCCATCAGCCCCGGGACTAACTCCTACGAGCAGTACTTC
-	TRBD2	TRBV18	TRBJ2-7	CASSLTSGRGEQYF	TGTGCCAGCTCACTTACTAGCGGGAGGGGCGAGCAGTACTTC
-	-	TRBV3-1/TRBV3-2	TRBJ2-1	CASSPPDRGGQFF	TGTGCCAGCAGCCCACCAGACCGGGGTGGGCAGTTCTTC
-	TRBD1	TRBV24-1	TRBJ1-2	CATSDSGHRGLSDGYTF	TGTGCCACCAGTGATTCAGGACACAGGGGGCTTTCGGATGGCTACACCTTC
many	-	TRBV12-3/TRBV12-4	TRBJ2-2	CASSPAGELFF	TGTGCCAGCAGCCCCGCCGGGGAGCTGTTTTTT
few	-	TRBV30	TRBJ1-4	CAWSGQINEKLFF	TGTGCCTGGAGTGGACAGATAAATGAAAAACTGTTTTTT
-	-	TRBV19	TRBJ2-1	CASGYRGGVYNEQFF	TGTGCCAGTGGCTATAGGGGGGGGGTTTACAATGAGCAGTTCTTC
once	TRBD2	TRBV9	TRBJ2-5	CASSVGGLAGAGQETQYF	TGTGCCAGCAGCGTAGGGGGACTAGCGGGAGCGGGGCAAGAGACCCAGTACTTC
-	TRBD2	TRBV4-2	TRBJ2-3	CASSQEGGPDTQYF	TGTGCCAGCAGCCAAGAGGGAGGGCCAGATACGCAGTATTTT
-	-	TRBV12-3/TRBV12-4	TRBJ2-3	CASSTTRVDTQYF	TGTGCCAGCAGTACGACTAGAGTAGATACGCAGTATTTT
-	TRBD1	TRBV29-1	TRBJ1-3	CSVGDRQGNTIYF	TGCAGCGTGGGGGACAGGCAGGGAAACACCATATATTTT
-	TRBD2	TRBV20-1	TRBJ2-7	CSASPGTSGRGEQYF	TGCAGTGCTAGTCCCGGGACTAGCGGGAGGGGGGAGCAGTACTTC
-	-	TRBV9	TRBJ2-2	CASNVGGTSTGELFF	TGTGCCAGCAACGTAGGAGGGACTTCCACCGGGGAGCTGTTTTTT
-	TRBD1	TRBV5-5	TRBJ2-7	CASSLEGAPSYEQYF	TGTGCCAGCAGCTTGGAGGGGGCTCCCTCCTACGAGCAGTACTTC
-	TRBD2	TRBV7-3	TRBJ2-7	CASSLRSGTREQYF	TGTGCCAGCAGCTTAAGAAGCGGGACCCGCGAGCAGTACTTC
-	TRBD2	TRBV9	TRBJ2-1	CASSVRLAEYNEQFF	TGTGCCAGCAGCGTCAGACTAGCGGAGTACAATGAGCAGTTCTTC
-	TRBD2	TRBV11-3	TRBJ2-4	CASSLDRLAGVRAKNIQYF	TGTGCCAGCAGCTTAGATCGGCTAGCGGGAGTAAGGGCCAAAAACATTCAGTACTTC
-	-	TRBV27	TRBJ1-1	CASSLQRGTEAFF	TGTGCCAGCAGTTTACAGCGGGGCACTGAAGCTTTCTTT
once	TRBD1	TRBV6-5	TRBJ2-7	CASSRDQGEWNEQYF	TGTGCCAGCAGTAGGGACCAGGGGGAATGGAACGAGCAGTACTTC
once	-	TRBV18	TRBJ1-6	CASSPTPPGDSPLHF	TGTGCCAGCTCACCAACGCCGCCGGGGGATTCACCCCTCCACTTT
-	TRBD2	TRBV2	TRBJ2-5	CASRRGLMKETQYF	TGTGCCAGCAGGCGGGGACTAATGAAAGAGACCCAGTACTTC
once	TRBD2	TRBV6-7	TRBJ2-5	CASSLPLGLAGGEWQETQYF	TGTGCCAGCAGCCTACCCCTGGGACTAGCGGGAGGGGAGTGGCAAGAGACCCAGTACTTC